This TCR beta chain emerged from a study of sequential checkpoint blockade in melanoma. Treatment defined: randomized to nivolumab then ipilimumab (arm A) or the reverse (arm B). DNA-damaging chemotherapy had not been given to any patient beforehand. From thawed PBMCs, live CD3+CD8+ cells negative for CD19 and CD56 were sorted. Some clones are missing from TCRdb's copy, which holds only in-frame ones; the method was immunoSEQ multiplex PCR. The sample records several thousand clones, around 69% being singletons. The TCR was taken from a human donor with melanoma. The sample here was CD8+ T cells sorted from blood (inferred from file names), taken from a patient given nivolumab and ipilimumab in sequence.

CDR3 coding DNA: TGTGCCAGCAGTCTCGGGACAGTGAGGGTGGATACGCAGTATTTT. Its protein is CASSLGTVRVDTQYF. V usage is TRBV27 and J usage is TRBJ2-3, with 7 bases fitting TRBD1. The CDR3 runs to 15 residues. Germline V gives CDR1 MNHEY, CDR2 SMNVEV (reference sequence). After removal of 5 bases from V and 6 bases from J, the junction contained 11 bases not matched to a gene.